This T cell receptor beta chain is drawn from a study of OX40 agonist ivuxolimab in advanced cancers. Study context: Cohort: roughly 79% men, mean age approximately 66, aged roughly 23 to 79.

Collection of blood occurred at baseline, at cycle 4 day 1, and at cycle 7 day 1. To note about this clone: Its antigen remains unidentified.

Sequencing was performed with immunoSEQ multiplex PCR; in TCRdb, only in-frame clones are kept and a portion is missing. The sample has 20,000 to 30,000 clones; approximately 79% are singletons. General study points: Doses of 0.1 to 3.0 mg/kg were accompanied by clonal expansion of CD4+ and CD8+ blood T cells by week 6. In CD8+ T cells, expanded clones were on average more numerous than in CD4+.

This TCR was recovered from an adult with an advanced solid tumor such as melanoma, head and neck, liver or kidney cancer. The material was CD4+ or CD8+ T cells sorted from blood, obtained in a trial of the OX40 agonist ivuxolimab.

The CDR3 protein is CASSQDIRQGNEQFF. The CDR3 nucleotides are TGCGCCAGCAGCCAAGATATACGACAGGGCAATGAGCAGTTCTTC. The chain carries TRBV4-1 and TRBJ2-1; 7 bases match TRBD1. Germline V gene lookup returns CDR1 MGHRA and CDR2 YSYEKL. V lost 0 bases to trimming and J lost 6 bases; unmatched junction nucleotides: 5. The CDR3 extends over 15 amino acids.